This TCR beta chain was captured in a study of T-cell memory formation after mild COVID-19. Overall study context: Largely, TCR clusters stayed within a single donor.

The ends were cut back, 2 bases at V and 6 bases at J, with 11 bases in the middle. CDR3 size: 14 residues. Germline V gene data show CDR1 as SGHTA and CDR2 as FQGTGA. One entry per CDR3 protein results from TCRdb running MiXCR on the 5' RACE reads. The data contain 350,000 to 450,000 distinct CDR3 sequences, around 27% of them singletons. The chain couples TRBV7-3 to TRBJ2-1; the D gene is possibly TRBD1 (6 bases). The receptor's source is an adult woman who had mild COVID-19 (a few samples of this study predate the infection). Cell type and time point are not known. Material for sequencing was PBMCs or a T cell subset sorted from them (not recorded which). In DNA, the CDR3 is TGTGCCAGCAGCTTATTTACAGGGTCCAATGAGCAGTTCTTC. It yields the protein CASSLFTGSNEQFF.